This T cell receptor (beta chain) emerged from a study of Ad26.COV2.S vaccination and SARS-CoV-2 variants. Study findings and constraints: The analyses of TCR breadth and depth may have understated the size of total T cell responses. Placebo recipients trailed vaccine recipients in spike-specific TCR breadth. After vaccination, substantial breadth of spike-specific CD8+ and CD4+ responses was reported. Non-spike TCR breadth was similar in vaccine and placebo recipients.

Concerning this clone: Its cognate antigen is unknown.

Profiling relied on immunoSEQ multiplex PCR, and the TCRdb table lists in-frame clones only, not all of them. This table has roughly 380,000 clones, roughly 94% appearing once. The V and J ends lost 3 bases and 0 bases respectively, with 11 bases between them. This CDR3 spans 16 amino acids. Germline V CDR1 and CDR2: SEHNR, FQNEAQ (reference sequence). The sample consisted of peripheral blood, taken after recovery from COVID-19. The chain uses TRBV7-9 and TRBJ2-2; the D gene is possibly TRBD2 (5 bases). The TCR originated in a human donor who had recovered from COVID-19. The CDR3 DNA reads TGTGCCAGCAGCTTTGGGTCGGGGACGAACACCGGGGAGCTGTTTTTT. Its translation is CASSFGSGTNTGELFF.